This TCR beta chain was sequenced for a study of T cells in localized non-small cell lung cancer. General study results and limits: Adjacent lung exhibited a median of 57 among the 100 most abundant tumor clones.

Comments on this clone: Its antigen remains unidentified.

The data were produced by immunoSEQ multiplex PCR, yet TCRdb's version contains in-frame clones alone and is incomplete. The table has 31,000 or so clones, roughly 75% seen once; the top ten hold roughly 16%. The V gene's germline CDR1 is SGDLS and CDR2 YYNGEE. This CDR3 has 15 residues. Trimming removed 0 bases at V and 1 base at J, with 8 bases between. The gene calls are TRBV9 and TRBJ1-5; D is perhaps TRBD1 (6 bases). The sequenced sample was peripheral blood, obtained before any cancer treatment. This TCR came from a male donor aged 60 or over with stage III squamous cell lung carcinoma. This CDR3 reads CASSVAGASNQPQHF. The CDR3 DNA sequence: TGTGCCAGCAGCGTAGCGGGGGCGAGCAATCAGCCCCAGCATTTT.